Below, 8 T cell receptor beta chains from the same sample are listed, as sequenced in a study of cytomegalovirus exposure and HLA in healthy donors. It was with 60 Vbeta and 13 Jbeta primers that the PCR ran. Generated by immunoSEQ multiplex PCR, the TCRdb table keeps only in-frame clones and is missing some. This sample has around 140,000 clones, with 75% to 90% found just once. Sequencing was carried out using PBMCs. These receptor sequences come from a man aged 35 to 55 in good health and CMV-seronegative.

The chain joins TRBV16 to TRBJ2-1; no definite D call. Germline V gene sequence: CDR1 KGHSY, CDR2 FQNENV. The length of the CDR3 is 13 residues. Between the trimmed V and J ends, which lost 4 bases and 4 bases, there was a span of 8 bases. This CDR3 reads CASSPDIYNEQFF. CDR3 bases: TGTGCCAGCAGCCCCGACATTTACAATGAGCAGTTCTTC.

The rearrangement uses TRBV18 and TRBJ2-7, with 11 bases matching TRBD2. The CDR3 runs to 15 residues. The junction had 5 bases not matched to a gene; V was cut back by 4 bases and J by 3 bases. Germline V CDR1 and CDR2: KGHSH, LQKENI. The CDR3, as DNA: TGTGCCAGCTCACTACTAGCGGGAGTTTTCTACGAGCAGTACTTC. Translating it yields CASSLLAGVFYEQYF.

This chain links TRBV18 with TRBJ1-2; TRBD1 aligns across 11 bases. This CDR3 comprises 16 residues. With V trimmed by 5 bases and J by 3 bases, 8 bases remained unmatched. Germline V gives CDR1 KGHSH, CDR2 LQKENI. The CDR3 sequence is CASSRTGGNLDYGYTF. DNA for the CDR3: TGTGCCAGCTCAAGGACAGGGGGCAATTTGGACTATGGCTACACCTTC.

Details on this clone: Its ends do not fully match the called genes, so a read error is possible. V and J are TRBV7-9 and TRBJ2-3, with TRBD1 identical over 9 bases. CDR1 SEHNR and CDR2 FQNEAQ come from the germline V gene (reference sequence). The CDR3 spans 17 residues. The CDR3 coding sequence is TGTTCCAGCAGCTTTAACAGGGGGCGCGGCGGAGTAGATACGCAGTATTTT. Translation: CSSSFNRGRGGVDTQYF.

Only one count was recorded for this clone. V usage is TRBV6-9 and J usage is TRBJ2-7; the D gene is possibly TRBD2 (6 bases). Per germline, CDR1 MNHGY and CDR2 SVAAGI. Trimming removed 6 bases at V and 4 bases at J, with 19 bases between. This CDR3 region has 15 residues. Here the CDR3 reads CASSQPTRGEYEQYF. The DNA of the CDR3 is TGTGCCAGCAGCCAACCGACTAGAGGGGAATACGAGCAGTACTTC.

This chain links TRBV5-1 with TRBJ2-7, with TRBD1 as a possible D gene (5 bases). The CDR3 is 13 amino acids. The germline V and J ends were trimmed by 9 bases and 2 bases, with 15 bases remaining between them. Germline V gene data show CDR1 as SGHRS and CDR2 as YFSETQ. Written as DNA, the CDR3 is TGCGCCACCCGAAGGGGCGGAACCTACGAGCAGTACTTC. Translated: CATRRGGTYEQYF.

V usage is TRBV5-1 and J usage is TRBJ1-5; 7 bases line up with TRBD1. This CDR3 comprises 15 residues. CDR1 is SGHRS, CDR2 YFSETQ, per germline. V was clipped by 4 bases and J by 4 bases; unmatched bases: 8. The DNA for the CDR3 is TGCGCCAGCAGCCCCGGGGACAGACAGAATCAGCCCCAGCATTTT. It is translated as CASSPGDRQNQPQHF. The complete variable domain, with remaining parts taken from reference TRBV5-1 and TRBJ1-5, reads KAGVTQTPRYLIKTRGQQVTLSCSPISGHRSVSWYQQTPGQGLQFLFEYFSETQRNKGNFPGRFSGRQFSNSRSEMNVSTLELGDSALYLCASSPGDRQNQPQHFGDGTRLSIL.

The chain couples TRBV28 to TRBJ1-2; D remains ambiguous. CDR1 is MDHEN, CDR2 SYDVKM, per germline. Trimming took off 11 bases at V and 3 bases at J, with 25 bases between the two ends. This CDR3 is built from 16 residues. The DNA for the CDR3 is TGTGCCGGTTTTTTTTTGCCCCGACGGACTTACTATGGCTACACCTTC. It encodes CAGFFLPRRTYYGYTF.